The next 26 T cell receptor beta chains were all read from a single sample in a study of cytomegalovirus exposure and HLA in healthy donors. The primer mix had 60 Vbeta and 13 Jbeta primers. Measured with immunoSEQ multiplex PCR; TCRdb has only the in-frame clones, and not every one. The sample consists of 98,000 or so clones, about three quarters of them appearing once. Specimen: PBMCs. All receptors come from a woman in her late teens or twenties in good health and CMV-seropositive.

This sequence joins TRBV28 and TRBJ1-5; 8 positions match TRBD1. The ends lost 5 bases at V and 7 bases at J; junction bases unmatched: 16. The CDR3 consists of 17 residues. Per the germline V gene, CDR1 is MDHEN and CDR2 is SYDVKM. The CDR3: CASSVDRGGGNWQPQHF. CDR3 bases: TGTGCCAGCAGTGTAGACAGGGGAGGGGGTAATTGGCAGCCCCAGCATTTT.

The genes are TRBV14 and TRBJ1-2, with unresolved D. CDR1 and CDR2 (germline): SGHDN, FVKESK. V lost 3 bases, J lost 3 bases, and 5 bases lay in between. This CDR3 is built from 12 residues. In DNA, the CDR3 is TGTGCCAGCAGCCAGGCACACTATGGCTACACCTTC. Amino acid sequence: CASSQAHYGYTF. Combining the CDR3 with reference TRBV14 and TRBJ1-2 gives the whole variable domain EAGVTQFPSHSVIEKGQTVTLRCDPISGHDNLYWYRRVMGKEIKFLLHFVKESKQDESGMPNNRFLAERTGGTYSTLKVQPAELEDSGVYFCASSQAHYGYTFGSGTRLTVV.

The V call is TRBV28, the J call TRBJ1-4; 9 nucleotides agree with TRBD1. The V gene end was trimmed by 5 bases and the J gene end by 8 bases; junction bases not matched to a gene: 9. Germline V lookup: CDR1 MDHEN, CDR2 SYDVKM. The CDR3 totals 15 residues. CDR3 region: CASSAPGQGEEKLFF. In nucleotides, the CDR3 is TGTGCCAGCAGTGCCCCGGGACAGGGAGAAGAAAAACTGTTTTTT.

The chain combines TRBV9 with TRBJ2-2, with 14 bases matching TRBD2. The length of the CDR3 is 19 residues. The V gene's germline CDR1 is SGDLS and CDR2 YYNGEE. Germline trimming cut 3 bases from V and 7 bases from J; bases unmatched to any gene: 14. CDR3 in DNA: TGTGCCAGCAGCGGGGGGTTGGGACTAGCGGGAGTGGTCGGCGGGGAGCTGTTTTTT. This codes for CASSGGLGLAGVVGGELFF.

The rearrangement joins TRBV25-1 to TRBJ2-5; D may be TRBD2 (5 bases). The CDR3 covers 14 residues. Germline lookup yields CDR1 MGHDK and CDR2 SYGVNS. Between the trimmed V and J ends, which lost 2 bases and 3 bases, there was a span of 10 bases. CDR3 bases: TGTGCCAGCAGTGAAATAATGAGGGAAGAGACCCAGTACTTC. It specifies CASSEIMREETQYF.

J is TRBJ2-7 and V is TRBV28; 13 bases map to TRBD2. The CDR3 loop spans 16 amino acids. CDR1 is MDHEN, CDR2 SYDVKM, per germline. J gave up 1 base and V 4 bases, and 4 bases lay outside the gene matches. CDR3: CASSSPGLAGSYEQYF. In nucleotides, the CDR3 is TGTGCCAGCAGTTCCCCGGGACTAGCGGGGTCCTACGAGCAGTACTTC.

This clone was detected once. This chain links TRBV27 with TRBJ1-6; tentative D call: TRBD1 (5 bases). The germline CDR1 and CDR2 sequences are MNHEY and SMNVEV (reference sequence). The germline V and J ends were trimmed by 4 bases and 9 bases, with 7 bases remaining between them. CDR3 length: 12 amino acids. The CDR3 bases are TGTGCCAGCAGTTCGGGGGGTTCACCCCTCCACTTT. Encoded protein: CASSSGGSPLHF.

The chain joins TRBV6-1 to TRBJ2-1, with D tentatively TRBD1 (5 bases). V dropped 4 bases and J dropped 5 bases, with 15 bases sitting between them. The germline V gene encodes CDR1 MNHNS and CDR2 SASEGT. The CDR3 length is 15 residues. The CDR3 DNA follows: TGTGCCAGCAGTGGGTCAGGGCCCCCGGACAATGAGCAGTTCTTC. Translating it yields CASSGSGPPDNEQFF.

This chain uses TRBV5-1 with TRBJ2-3; possibly TRBD2 for D (6 bases). V was cut by 4 bases and J by 5 bases, with 17 bases left in between. Germline lookup yields CDR1 SGHRS and CDR2 YFSETQ. This CDR3 comprises 15 residues. DNA of the CDR3: TGCGCCAGCAGCACAGCGGGTTTCCTATTAGATACGCAGTATTTT. It is translated as CASSTAGFLLDTQYF.

V and J are TRBV11-3 and TRBJ2-3; D may be TRBD1 (5 bases). This CDR3 is 18 amino acids long. CDR1 and CDR2 (germline): SGHNT, YENEEA. Trimming cost V 4 bases and J 3 bases, with 23 bases left between them. The CDR3 reads CASSYRWQGVDVTDTQYF. The CDR3 nucleotides are TGTGCCAGCAGCTATAGATGGCAGGGCGTAGATGTAACAGATACGCAGTATTTT.

The table lists this clone with a few counts. The sample holds other DNA sequences that translate to the same CDR3. The rearrangement links TRBV4-1 to TRBJ2-2, with 13 bases aligning to TRBD2. V lost 1 base and J lost 5; bases outside the gene matches: 7. The germline V gene has CDR1 MGHRA and CDR2 YSYEKL. There are 18 residues in the CDR3. CDR3 sequence (DNA): TGCGCCAGCAGCCAAGGAGGACTAGCGGGAGTAGGGACCGGGGAGCTGTTTTTT. As protein: CASSQGGLAGVGTGELFF.

The V gene is TRBV30, the J gene TRBJ1-2, with 8 bases lining up with TRBD1. J gave up 0 bases and V 3 bases, and 3 bases lay outside the gene matches. In germline, CDR1 is GTSNPN, CDR2 SVGIG (reference sequence). This CDR3 has 14 amino acids. CDR3 region: CAWRGQETNYGYTF. CDR3 DNA sequence: TGTGCCTGGAGGGGACAGGAGACTAACTATGGCTACACCTTC.

This clone was detected once. The chain uses TRBV10-3 and TRBJ1-2; 8 bases line up with TRBD1. Germline trimming cut 4 bases from V and 6 bases from J; bases unmatched to any gene: 4. Germline CDR1 is ENHRY and CDR2 is SYGVKD. The CDR3 length is 13 residues. CDR3 sequence (DNA): TGTGCCATCAGTGGAGACAGGGGTGATGGCTACACCTTC. Its translation is CAISGDRGDGYTF.

The CDR3 DNA follows: TGTGCCAGCAGCTCCAAGGCGAACCGCCTTTTCGGGTACGAGCAGTACTTC. This gives the protein CASSSKANRLFGYEQYF. This chain uses TRBV13 with TRBJ2-7; no definite D call. The CDR3 is made up of 17 amino acids. V was shortened by 4 bases and J by 4 bases, with 23 bases between the two germline ends. Germline V gene lookup returns CDR1 PRHDT and CDR2 FYEKMQ (reference sequence).

The chain employs TRBV2 and TRBJ2-3; TRBD2 aligns across 8 bases. Unmatched junction bases numbered 8, after V lost 9 bases and J lost 0 bases. The CDR3 loop spans 15 amino acids. The V gene's germline CDR1 is SNHLY and CDR2 FYNNEI. In nucleotides, the CDR3 is TGTGCCAGTGGCTTAGCGGGGCTTAGCACAGATACGCAGTATTTT. Its protein product is CASGLAGLSTDTQYF.

The gene calls are TRBV5-1 and TRBJ2-1; D remains unclear. In germline, CDR1 is SGHRS, CDR2 YFSETQ. Trimming cost V 3 bases and J 6 bases, with 4 bases left between them. This CDR3 has 11 amino acids. The CDR3 region has the DNA TGCGCCAGCAGCTCCCGCAATGAGCAGTTCTTC. Translating it yields CASSSRNEQFF.

J is TRBJ2-7 and V is TRBV10-3; 14 bases are a match to TRBD2. The CDR3 runs 14 residues. Germline lookup yields CDR1 ENHRY and CDR2 SYGVKD. V was clipped by 6 bases and J by 5 bases; unmatched bases: 3. CDR3: CAISSGLAGDEQYF. The CDR3 coding sequence is TGTGCCATCAGCTCGGGACTAGCGGGAGACGAGCAGTACTTC.

This clone came up a few times. V gene TRBV6-1 combines with J gene TRBJ1-4, with D unresolved. The CDR3 length is 15 residues. The V and J ends lost 5 bases and 0 bases respectively, with 10 bases between them. Germline V gene data show CDR1 as MNHNS and CDR2 as SASEGT. CDR3 amino acids: CASSRGKSTNEKLFF. The CDR3 DNA reads TGTGCCAGCAGTAGAGGGAAATCAACTAATGAAAAACTGTTTTTT.

V and J are TRBV18 and TRBJ1-1; TRBD1 is a possible D gene (6 bases). CDR3 size: 14 residues. CDR1 and CDR2 (germline): KGHSH, LQKENI. The ends were cut back, 2 bases at V and 1 base at J, with 8 bases in the middle. CDR3 DNA: TGTGCCAGCTCACCAGGGGGACAGAACACTGAAGCTTTCTTT. Amino acid sequence: CASSPGGQNTEAFF.

V and J are TRBV4-1 and TRBJ2-1, with 9 bases identical to TRBD2. The CDR3 is made up of 20 amino acids. Trimming at V came to 0 bases and at J to 0 bases, leaving 12 bases not matched to a gene. In germline, CDR1 is MGHRA, CDR2 YSYEKL. In DNA form, the CDR3 reads TGCGCCAGCAGCCAAGAAAGTATAATAGCGGGAGTCGGCTCCTACAATGAGCAGTTCTTC. Residues: CASSQESIIAGVGSYNEQFF.

The rearrangement links TRBV6-1 to TRBJ2-5; D is perhaps TRBD2 (6 bases). The ends were cut back, 8 bases at V and 5 bases at J, with 15 bases in the middle. The CDR3 covers 13 residues. The V gene's germline CDR1 is MNHNS and CDR2 SASEGT. This CDR3 is CASLGRMLETQYF. CDR3 in DNA: TGTGCCAGCCTTGGGAGGATGCTGGAGACCCAGTACTTC.

With respect to this clone: A far larger clone differs by one base, so this is likely a read error. The rearrangement joins TRBV27 to TRBJ2-7, with 10 bases fitting TRBD1. The V gene end was trimmed by 5 bases and the J gene end by 0 bases; junction bases not matched to a gene: 1. This CDR3 spans 14 amino acids. Germline V gene lookup returns CDR1 MNHEY and CDR2 SMNVEV (reference sequence). The DNA for the CDR3 is TGTGCCAGCAGTAGGACAGGGGGCTCCTACGAGCAGTACTTC. This sequence encodes CASSRTGGSYEQYF.

This chain links TRBV7-9 with TRBJ2-1; D call uncertain. Trimming took off 0 bases at V and 0 bases at J, with 9 bases between the two ends. From germline, CDR1 is SEHNR and CDR2 FQNEAQ (reference sequence). The CDR3 length is 16 residues. For the CDR3, the DNA is TGTGCCAGCAGCTTAGCGCTGGGCAGCTCCTACAATGAGCAGTTCTTC. Protein product: CASSLALGSSYNEQFF.

This sequence joins TRBV6-6 and TRBJ2-1; 8 nucleotides agree with TRBD2. V was pared by 0 bases and J by 5 bases, with 6 bases of the junction left unmatched. CDR3 length: 16 amino acids. Germline V gene sequence: CDR1 MNHNY, CDR2 SVGAGI (reference sequence). CDR3 nucleotide sequence: TGTGCCAGCAGTTACTCTATAGCGGGGATGAACAATGAGCAGTTCTTC. Protein sequence: CASSYSIAGMNNEQFF.

This clone was seen more than once but under ten times. The V and J genes are TRBV4-1 and TRBJ2-7; 8 bases map to TRBD2. J gave up 0 bases and V 2 bases, and 3 bases lay outside the gene matches. The CDR3 length is 15 residues. The V gene's germline CDR1 is MGHRA and CDR2 YSYEKL. The CDR3 nucleotides read TGCGCCAGCAGCCAACTTAGCGGGGTCTCCTACGAGCAGTACTTC. This codes for CASSQLSGVSYEQYF.

This sequence joins TRBV28 and TRBJ1-2, with 8 bases matching TRBD1. With 2 bases clipped from V and 3 bases from J, the junction kept 5 bases outside the gene matches. The CDR3 spans 15 residues. CDR1 and CDR2 (germline): MDHEN, SYDVKM. CDR3 bases: TGTGCCAGCAGTTTAACGACAGGGGTTTACTATGGCTACACCTTC. Its protein is CASSLTTGVYYGYTF.